The source of this TCR beta chain is a study of blood T cell repertoires in COVID-19. At the level of the study: The United States, Italy and Spain were the sources of the acute and convalescent COVID-19 samples. Nucleic acid was either cDNA or gDNA, and it came from T cells, B-cell-depleted T cells, or PBMCs.

Source study methods: Cell counts per sample came from amplifying reference gene primers. Here immunoSEQ multiplex PCR was the method, and the copy in TCRdb shows in-frame clones only, minus some. Clone size and the V and J calls come from that table; the DNA yielded D and trimming. The sample gives more than 80,000 clones, 70% to 90% of which show up once; 1.5% to 2% is in the top ten. Germline CDR1 and CDR2: LNHNV and YYDKDF (reference sequence). Trimming took off 5 bases at V and 7 bases at J, with 17 bases between the two ends. CDR3 length equals 14 residues. Source material: peripheral blood. This chain uses TRBV15 with TRBJ1-2, with D unclear. The source is a man older than 75 with acute or convalescent COVID-19. CDR3 sequence reads: CATSPRAAASGYTF. The DNA of the CDR3 is TGTGCCACCAGCCCCCGGGCAGCGGCCTCTGGCTACACCTTC.